Each of the 16 T cell receptor beta chains below was sequenced from the same sample in a study of blood T cell repertoires in COVID-19. Sequenced by immunoSEQ multiplex PCR; TCRdb stores in-frame clones only, minus some. The sample includes 300,000 or so clones, roughly 85% seen only once; the top ten take under 6%. The sequencing sample was made of PBMCs or T cells enriched from blood (not recorded which). The receptors were gathered from a woman in her 30s who had recovered from COVID-19.

V gene TRBV9 combines with J gene TRBJ2-3; D is unclear. Looked up from germline, CDR1 is SGDLS and CDR2 is YYNGEE. Trimming cost V 0 bases and J 4 bases, with 6 bases left between them. This CDR3 spans 13 amino acids. DNA for the CDR3: TGTGCCAGCAGCGTAGTGGGCTCAGATACGCAGTATTTT. Translating gives CASSVVGSDTQYF. The full variable domain, in which reference TRBV9 and TRBJ2-3 provide the parts outside the CDR3, is DSGVTQTPKHLITATGQRVTLRCSPRSGDLSVYWYQQSLDQGLQFLIQYYNGEERAKGNILERFSAQQFPDLHSELNLSSLELGDSALYFCASSVVGSDTQYFGPGTRLTVL.

The rearrangement links TRBV7-2 to TRBJ2-7; perhaps TRBD1 as D (6 bases). The CDR3 length is 15 residues. The germline V gene encodes CDR1 SGHTA and CDR2 FQGNSA. Trimming shortened V by 3 bases and J by 2 bases, and 14 bases separated the two germline ends. The CDR3 protein is CASSLFRGGTYEQYF. The DNA for the CDR3 is TGTGCCAGCAGCTTGTTCAGGGGTGGCACCTACGAGCAGTACTTC.

This chain connects TRBV30 to TRBJ1-6; TRBD1 matches at 7 bases. With 2 bases clipped from V and 9 bases from J, the junction kept 7 bases outside the gene matches. This CDR3 contains 14 residues. Germline V gene data show CDR1 as GTSNPN and CDR2 as SVGIG (reference sequence). For the CDR3, the DNA is TGTGCCTGGAGTAGCCAGGGGGAATTTTCACCCCTCCACTTT. Its protein product is CAWSSQGEFSPLHF.

The gene calls are TRBV27 and TRBJ2-2, with 7 bases fitting TRBD1. CDR1 MNHEY and CDR2 SMNVEV come from the germline V gene (reference sequence). This CDR3 is 17 amino acids long. Trimming cost V 4 bases and J 8 bases; bases outside gene matches: 16. CDR3 DNA: TGTGCCAGCAGTTCCCCGTCGAGGGCCCCCAGGGGGGGGGAGCTGTTTTTT. Protein sequence: CASSSPSRAPRGGELFF.

This clone was found once. Other DNA sequences within the sample encode an identical CDR3. The chain joins TRBV6-5 to TRBJ1-3; D gene uncertain. Trimming removed 0 bases from V and 4 bases from J, with 10 bases in between. This CDR3 has 15 residues. CDR1 and CDR2 (germline): MNHEY, SVGAGI. In nucleotides, the CDR3 is TGTGCCAGCAGTTACTCGGGAGGGTCAGGAAACACCATATATTTT. Encoded protein: CASSYSGGSGNTIYF.

J is TRBJ1-2 and V is TRBV4-3; D possibly corresponds to TRBD1 (5 bases). Germline V gene data show CDR1 as LGHNA and CDR2 as YSLEER. There are 16 residues in the CDR3. V gave up 0 bases and J gave up 3 bases, with 14 bases separating them. The CDR3 DNA reads as TGCGCCAGCAGCCAAGATCTCGGGGGTGGGGACTATGGCTACACCTTC. Amino acid sequence: CASSQDLGGGDYGYTF.

This chain uses TRBV7-9 with TRBJ2-2; D may be TRBD1 (6 bases). CDR3 length equals 14 residues. Germline CDR1 and CDR2: SEHNR and FQNEAQ (reference sequence). Trimming left V 2 bases short and J 10 bases short, with 14 bases between. DNA of the CDR3: TGTGCCAGCAGCTTATCGGGTAGACAGGAGGAGCTGTTTTTT. It specifies CASSLSGRQEELFF. Based on the CDR3 plus reference TRBV7-9 and TRBJ2-2, the full variable domain is DTGVSQNPRHKITKRGQNVTFRCDPISEHNRLYWYRQTLGQGPEFLTYFQNEAQLEKSRLLSDRFSAERPKGSFSTLEIQRTEQGDSAMYLCASSLSGRQEELFFGEGSRLTVL.

This chain joins TRBV5-1 and TRBJ1-4; D is undetermined. Per germline, CDR1 SGHRS and CDR2 YFSETQ. The length of the CDR3 is 13 residues. Trimming removed 1 base at V and 5 bases at J, with 6 bases between. In DNA form, the CDR3 reads TGCGCCAGCAGCTTGCGCAGGAATGAAAAACTGTTTTTT. Translation: CASSLRRNEKLFF.

This rearrangement joins TRBV19 to TRBJ1-2, with D possibly matching TRBD1 (6 bases). This CDR3 region has 15 residues. Germline V gene data show CDR1 as LNHDA and CDR2 as SQIVND (reference sequence). With 6 bases removed from V and 1 base from J, the gap between germline ends came to 15 bases. The CDR3 sequence: CASRGAGESNYGYTF. The CDR3 region has the DNA TGTGCCAGTAGGGGGGCAGGGGAAAGTAACTATGGCTACACCTTC.

V gene TRBV19 combines with J gene TRBJ2-5; unclear D gene. Per germline, CDR1 LNHDA and CDR2 SQIVND (reference sequence). The CDR3 sequence is 13 residues long. Deletions cut 4 bases from V and 5 bases from J, with 11 bases between. CDR3 in DNA: TGTGCCAGTAGTACCTACCCAAAGGAGACCCAGTACTTC. It yields the protein CASSTYPKETQYF. The full variable domain, in which reference TRBV19 and TRBJ2-5 provide the parts outside the CDR3, is DGGITQSPKYLFRKEGQNVTLSCEQNLNHDAMYWYRQDPGQGLRLIYYSQIVNDFQKGDIAEGYSVSREKKESFPLTVTSAQKNPTAFYLCASSTYPKETQYFGPGTRLLVL.

This clone was detected only a few times. The chain is built from TRBV29-1 and TRBJ1-6, with D possibly matching TRBD1 (6 bases). The CDR3 spans 13 residues. V lost 4 bases to trimming and J lost 7 bases, with 11 bases between them. Germline V lookup: CDR1 SQVTM, CDR2 ANQGSEA. The CDR3 protein is CSVGDTGNSPLHF. In nucleotides, the CDR3 is TGCAGCGTTGGGGACACAGGAAATTCACCCCTCCACTTT.

The chain carries TRBV7-9 and TRBJ1-6, with D unclear. This CDR3 region has 14 residues. CDR1 and CDR2 from the germline V gene are SEHNR and FQNEAQ (reference sequence). Trimming removed 11 bases at V and 7 bases at J, with 18 bases between. CDR3 protein: CAYTGSQPNSPLHF. In nucleotides, the CDR3 is TGTGCCTACACCGGGTCTCAGCCAAATTCACCCCTCCACTTT.

This sequence joins TRBV7-9 and TRBJ1-2; D might be TRBD1 (5 bases). Germline CDR1 SEHNR, CDR2 FQNEAQ (reference sequence). V lost 5 bases, J lost 7 bases, and 17 bases lay in between. The CDR3 runs to 14 residues. The CDR3 is CASSPALQVAGYTF. CDR3 sequence (DNA): TGTGCCAGCAGCCCGGCCTTACAGGTCGCTGGCTACACCTTC. The variable domain in full, completed from reference TRBV7-9 and TRBJ1-2, reads DTGVSQNPRHKITKRGQNVTFRCDPISEHNRLYWYRQTLGQGPEFLTYFQNEAQLEKSRLLSDRFSAERPKGSFSTLEIQRTEQGDSAMYLCASSPALQVAGYTFGSGTRLTVV.

This clone was found once. The genes are TRBV11-3 and TRBJ2-7; 8 positions agree with TRBD1. The CDR3 runs 13 residues. The V and J ends lost 2 bases and 7 bases, in that order; junction bases with no gene match: 4. Germline V gives CDR1 SGHNT, CDR2 YENEEA. The CDR3 nucleotides are TGTGCCAGCAGCTTACAGGGGGCTGGTGAGCAGTACTTC. It specifies CASSLQGAGEQYF.

The V gene is TRBV18, the J gene TRBJ1-4; possibly TRBD1 for D (5 bases). This CDR3 has 18 residues. Trimming took off 0 bases at V and 2 bases at J, with 16 bases between the two ends. Germline V lookup: CDR1 KGHSH, CDR2 LQKENI. CDR3 coding DNA: TGTGCCAGCTCACCACCGAGGCTGGGGGGACTCACTAATGAAAAACTGTTTTTT. Its protein is CASSPPRLGGLTNEKLFF.

This clone appeared a single time. The CDR3 loop reads CASSGTSGMDTQYF. CDR3 DNA sequence: TGTGCCAGCAGCGGGACTAGCGGGATGGATACGCAGTATTTT. This chain uses TRBV3-1 (or the pseudogene TRBV3-2) with TRBJ2-3, with 13 bases fitting TRBD2. With V trimmed by 5 bases and J by 6 bases, 2 bases remained unmatched. Germline CDR1 reads LGHDT; CDR2 reads YNNKEL (reference sequence). CDR3 length: 14 residues.